This record looks at one T cell receptor beta chain sequence and its context. Assay: immunoSEQ multiplex PCR; the TCRdb copy retains only in-frame clones and omits some. The table shows 65,000 or so clones, with approximately 80% occurring only once. This sample is part of a study of OX40 agonist ivuxolimab in advanced cancers. The sequenced sample was CD4+ or CD8+ T cells sorted from blood, obtained in a trial of the OX40 agonist ivuxolimab. This sequence originates from an adult with an advanced solid tumor such as melanoma, head and neck, liver or kidney cancer.

CDR3 DNA sequence: TGTGCCAGCAGACTTCGACCGGGACAGGGGGCCCACGAGCAGTACTTC. Amino acids: CASRLRPGQGAHEQYF. V and J are TRBV7-2 and TRBJ2-7; TRBD1 matches 12 bases. Germline assignment: CDR1 SGHTA and CDR2 FQGNSA. The CDR3 is made up of 16 amino acids. V was pared by 6 bases and J by 5 bases, with 11 bases of the junction left unmatched.